One and the same sample provided the 13 T cell receptor beta chains below, sequenced in a study of persistence of HIV-infected CD4 T cells (dated by TCRdb to about 2020). The label giving this sample's treatment or condition can be read as: suppressive antiretroviral therapy. A pool of overlapping 15-mer peptides from HIV-1 Gag, at around 0.99 ug per peptide per mL, was used to stimulate the cells. Memory CD4+ T cells that did not respond, being CD40L-negative, CD69-negative and CD45RO-high, were sorted as memory populations depleted of antigen-responding cells. The immunoSEQ hsTCRB assay version 4, run in survey mode, was used to sequence TCRbeta repertoires from genomic DNA. In TCRdb, the immuneACCESS table is reduced to in-frame sequences with V and J assigned. These tables do not hold every clone; where another copy was compared, an unresolved V gene accounts for under half, and the others remain unexplained. The sample has 30,000 to 35,000 clones on record, roughly 80% of them singletons. Clones ranked in the top ten supply 18% of the sample.

No antigens are known for them. The sequences come from CD4+ T cells sorted from PBMCs after roughly 18-hour stimulation, collected from a patient who received antiretroviral therapy. Per the publication, the cell subset or site label means: CD40L-CD69- CD45RO-high memory CD4 T cells not responding to Gag peptides. Receptors originate from an adult woman with HIV who was CMV-seropositive.

This chain links TRBV6-2 or TRBV6-3 with TRBJ1-1; weak D call: TRBD1 (6 bases). V shed 6 bases and J shed 4 bases, with 15 bases lying between them. CDR1 and CDR2 (germline): MNHEY, SVGEGT. This CDR3 contains 14 residues. The CDR3 reads CASSDRSGGTEAFF. The CDR3 coding sequence is TGTGCCAGCAGCGACAGGTCGGGAGGCACTGAAGCTTTCTTT.

The rearrangement links TRBV29-1 to TRBJ2-4; D may be TRBD1 (5 bases). Germline CDR1 reads SQVTM; CDR2 reads ANQGSEA. The CDR3 extends over 12 amino acids. Between the trimmed V and J ends, which lost 2 bases and 5 bases, there was a span of 7 bases. The CDR3 loop reads CSVERGQNIQYF. The DNA for the CDR3 is TGCAGCGTTGAAAGGGGTCAAAACATTCAGTACTTC.

This chain uses TRBV5-6 with TRBJ1-5; D possibly corresponds to TRBD1 (5 bases). Germline V gene sequence: CDR1 SGHDT, CDR2 YYEEEE. Deletions cut 2 bases from V and 0 bases from J, with 12 bases between. The length of the CDR3 is 16 residues. DNA for the CDR3: TGTGCCAGCAGCTTAGGTACGGGACTTAGCAATCAGCCCCAGCATTTT. Encoded protein: CASSLGTGLSNQPQHF.

The chain links TRBV5-6 to TRBJ1-1; the D is unclear. The CDR3 runs 16 residues. Germline assignment: CDR1 SGHDT and CDR2 YYEEEE. Trimming stripped 4 bases from V and 3 bases from J, with 19 bases between. Here the CDR3 DNA reads TGTGCCAGCAGCCCTCGAACTTCACGTGGGTACACTGAAGCTTTCTTT. Translated: CASSPRTSRGYTEAFF. The variable domain in full, with the rest retrieved from reference TRBV5-6 and TRBJ1-1, is DAGVTQSPTHLIKTRGQQVTLRCSPKSGHDTVSWYQQALGQGPQFIFQYYEEEERQRGNFPDRFSGHQFPNYSSELNVNALLLGDSALYLCASSPRTSRGYTEAFFGQGTRLTVV.

This clone was seen only a few times. CDR3 DNA sequence: TGTGCCAGCAGCGTAGTGGGGGGCATGAACACTGAAGCTTTCTTT. Protein: CASSVVGGMNTEAFF. J is TRBJ1-1 and V is TRBV9, with TRBD1 as a possible D gene (6 bases). V gave up 0 bases and J gave up 0 bases, with 9 bases separating them. Germline CDR1 SGDLS, CDR2 YYNGEE. The CDR3 covers 15 residues.

The CDR3 loop reads CSAWGEKLFF. CDR3 in DNA: TGCAGTGCTTGGGGGGAAAAACTGTTTTTT. The chain has TRBV20-1 and TRBJ1-4, with a tentative D call TRBD1 (5 bases). V lost 5 bases and J 8 bases, leaving 6 bases between the germline ends. CDR1 is DFQATT and CDR2 is SNEGSKA in the germline V gene (reference sequence). CDR3 size: 10 residues.

This chain joins TRBV10-3 and TRBJ2-7; no definite D call. Germline CDR1 ENHRY, CDR2 SYGVKD. Trimming stripped 6 bases from V and 2 bases from J, with 14 bases between. This CDR3 is built from 14 residues. The CDR3 DNA sequence: TGTGCCATCAGGGGTGAAAGCCTAGCCTACGAGCAGTACTTC. Translating gives CAIRGESLAYEQYF.

The CDR3 reads CASTGGSTYNEQFF. The DNA of the CDR3 is TGTGCCAGCACGGGCGGGAGTACCTACAATGAGCAGTTCTTC. The genes are TRBV6-6 and TRBJ2-1; 7 bases fit TRBD2. V shed 7 bases, J shed 2 bases, and the junction held 5 bases outside the gene matches. Germline V gene sequence: CDR1 MNHNY, CDR2 SVGAGI (reference sequence). The CDR3 is 14 amino acids.

This clone showed up just a few times. The chain joins TRBV6-5 to TRBJ2-1; D might be TRBD2 (5 bases). Trimming took 5 bases from V and 10 from J, leaving 9 bases between them. This CDR3 contains 11 residues. CDR1 MNHEY and CDR2 SVGAGI come from the germline V gene. CDR3 in amino acids: CASSTPGEQFF. The CDR3 nucleotides are TGTGCCAGCAGTACCCCGGGAGAGCAGTTCTTC.

The rearrangement uses TRBV7-2 and TRBJ1-5, with a weak D call TRBD1 (5 bases). V was shortened by 2 bases and J by 3 bases, with 8 bases between the two germline ends. The CDR3 contains 14 residues. The germline V gene has CDR1 SGHTA and CDR2 FQGNSA. The CDR3 nucleotides read TGTGCCAGCAGCTTATGGGGGAACAATCAGCCCCAGCATTTT. Protein sequence: CASSLWGNNQPQHF.

The rearrangement joins TRBV5-1 to TRBJ2-7, with D possibly matching TRBD1 (5 bases). With 4 bases removed from V and 7 bases from J, the gap between germline ends came to 12 bases. This CDR3 region has 12 residues. Per the germline V gene, CDR1 is SGHRS and CDR2 is YFSETQ. CDR3 residues: CASSHSQGEQYF. The CDR3 DNA is TGCGCCAGCAGCCATTCCCAGGGTGAGCAGTACTTC. The variable domain in full, with the rest retrieved from reference TRBV5-1 and TRBJ2-7, is KAGVTQTPRYLIKTRGQQVTLSCSPISGHRSVSWYQQTPGQGLQFLFEYFSETQRNKGNFPGRFSGRQFSNSRSEMNVSTLELGDSALYLCASSHSQGEQYFGPGTRLTVT.

The chain uses TRBV9 and TRBJ2-4; 8 nucleotides agree with TRBD1. The germline gives CDR1 SGDLS, CDR2 YYNGEE. V gave up 4 bases and J gave up 1 base; unmatched junction bases: 1. The CDR3 is 14 amino acids. The CDR3 region is CASSRDRAKNIQYF. CDR3 DNA: TGTGCCAGCAGCCGGGACAGGGCCAAAAACATTCAGTACTTC. The whole variable domain, remainder taken from reference TRBV9 and TRBJ2-4, is DSGVTQTPKHLITATGQRVTLRCSPRSGDLSVYWYQQSLDQGLQFLIQYYNGEERAKGNILERFSAQQFPDLHSELNLSSLELGDSALYFCASSRDRAKNIQYFGAGTRLSVL.

The chain employs TRBV7-3 and TRBJ2-2, with TRBD1 identical over 9 bases. Germline CDR1 and CDR2: SGHTA and FQGTGA. V was pared by 5 bases and J by 7 bases, with 8 bases of the junction left unmatched. The CDR3 runs 15 residues. DNA for the CDR3: TGTGCCAGCAGCCCGTACAGGGGGCCGGGCGGGGAGCTGTTTTTT. It encodes CASSPYRGPGGELFF. Full variable domain (remainder filled in from reference TRBV7-3 and TRBJ2-2): GAGVSQTPSNKVTEKGKYVELRCDPISGHTALYWYRQSLGQGPEFLIYFQGTGAADDSGLPNDRFFAVRPEGSVSTLKIQRTERGDSAVYLCASSPYRGPGGELFFGEGSRLTVL.